The subject of this entry is one TCR beta chain. Its target is unknown. Source study methods: Filtering differed for immunoSEQ, which gave only junction sequences without quality scores. Sequencing used immunoSEQ multiplex PCR; TCRdb keeps in-frame clones, though not all of them. Clone size and V and J calls were adopted from that table, with D and trimming inferred from the DNA. Seen here are around 2,100,000 clones, just under 95% observed once, and the top ten hold 0.95% to 1.5%. Naive CD8 cells lacked CD45RO and underwent positive selection for CCR7, leaving out terminally differentiated effector memory CD45RA+ cells. This specimen belongs to a study of shared clonotypes between healthy human individuals. General study findings and limits: Naive subsets, compared against memory subsets, generally had larger estimated richness values.

The CDR3 length is 18 residues. Trimming stripped 3 bases from V and 4 bases from J, with 23 bases between. Germline-derived CDR1 and CDR2 are WNHNN and SYGVQD (reference sequence). The source material was naive CD8+ T cells sorted from blood. This sequence was found in a man younger than 30 in good health. The chain is built from TRBV10-1 and TRBJ2-3; a possible D gene is TRBD2 (6 bases). Here the CDR3 DNA reads TGCGCCAGCAGTGACCCCGAGGGTGGTAACGGGAGTGCAGATACGCAGTATTTT. As protein: CASSDPEGGNGSADTQYF.